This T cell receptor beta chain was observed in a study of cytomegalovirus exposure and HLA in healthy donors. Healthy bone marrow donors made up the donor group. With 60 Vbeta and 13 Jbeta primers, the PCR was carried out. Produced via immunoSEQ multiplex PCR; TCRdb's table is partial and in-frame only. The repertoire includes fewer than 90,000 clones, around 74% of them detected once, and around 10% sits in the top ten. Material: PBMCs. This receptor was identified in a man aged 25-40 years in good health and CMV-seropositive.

The CDR3 DNA reads TGTGCCAGCAGCTTAGGGGACAGGGATGAAGAGACCCAGTACTTC. This sequence encodes CASSLGDRDEETQYF. V gene TRBV11-2 combines with J gene TRBJ2-5; 9 bases line up with TRBD1. Germline V gene lookup returns CDR1 SGHAT and CDR2 FQNNGV. The CDR3 extends over 15 amino acids. Trimming took 1 base from V and 3 from J; bases not matched to a gene: 3.